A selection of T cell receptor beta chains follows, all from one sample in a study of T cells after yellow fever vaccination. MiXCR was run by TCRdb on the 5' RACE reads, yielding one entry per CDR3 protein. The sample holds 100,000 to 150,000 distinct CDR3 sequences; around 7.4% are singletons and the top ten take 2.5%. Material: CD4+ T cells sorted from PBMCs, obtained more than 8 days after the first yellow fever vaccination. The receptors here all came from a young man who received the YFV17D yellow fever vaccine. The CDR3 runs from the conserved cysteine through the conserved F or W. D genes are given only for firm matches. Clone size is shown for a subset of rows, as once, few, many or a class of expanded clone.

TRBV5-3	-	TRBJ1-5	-	TGTGCCAGAAGCTCATCGACGCCAGGGGATCAGCCCCAGCATTTT	CARSSSTPGDQPQHF
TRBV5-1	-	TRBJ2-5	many	TGCGCCAGCAGCTTAGTTGCGGAGAGGGAGACCCAGTACTTC	CASSLVAERETQYF
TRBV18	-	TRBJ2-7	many	TGTGCCAGCTCACCAAGTAGCCGAGAGCAGTACTTC	CASSPSSREQYF
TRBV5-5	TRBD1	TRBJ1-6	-	TGTGCCAGCAGCTTTGGGGGGACAGGGGGAGGATCACCCCTCCACTTT	CASSFGGTGGGSPLHF
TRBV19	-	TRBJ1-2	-	TGTGCCAGTAGTGATCGAGGATACTATGGCTACACCTTC	CASSDRGYYGYTF
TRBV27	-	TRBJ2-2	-	TGTGCCAGCAGTTCGCTCTTGCGGTACGGGGAGCTGTTTTTT	CASSSLLRYGELFF
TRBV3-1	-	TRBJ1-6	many	TGTGCCAGCAGCCAAAACGAAGGAGGAGGCTCACCCCTCCACTTT	CASSQNEGGGSPLHF
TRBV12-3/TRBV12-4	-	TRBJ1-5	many	TGTGCCAGCAGTTTAGGGGGTCAGCCCCAGCATTTT	CASSLGGQPQHF
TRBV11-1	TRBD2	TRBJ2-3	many	TGTGCCAGCAGCTTAGAAAGTAGCGGGGGAAAAGATACGCAGTATTTT	CASSLESSGGKDTQYF
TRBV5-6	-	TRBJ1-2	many	TGTGCCAGCAGCTTGGGGGGGACCTCCTATGGCTACACCTTC	CASSLGGTSYGYTF
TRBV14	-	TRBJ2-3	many	TGTGCCAGCAGCCAAGATTCACCAGAGACGTGGGTTTATGATACGCAGTATTTT	CASSQDSPETWVYDTQYF
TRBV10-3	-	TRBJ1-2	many	TGTGCCATCACCAAATCGGCGGATGGCTACACCTTC	CAITKSADGYTF
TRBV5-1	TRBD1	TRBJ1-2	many	TGCGCCAGCAGCCTGACAGGGAGTAGCGATGGCTACACCTTC	CASSLTGSSDGYTF
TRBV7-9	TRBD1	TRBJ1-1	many	TGTGCCAGCAGCGCCCAAGGGGGCGCGAAAGCTTTCTTT	CASSAQGGAKAFF
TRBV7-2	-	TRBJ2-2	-	TGTGCCAGCAGCTCCCCACACACCGGGGAGCTGTTTTTT	CASSSPHTGELFF
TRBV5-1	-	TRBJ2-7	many	TGCGCCAGCAGCTTTTCACAGGAAGAAGGGTACGAGCAGTACTTC	CASSFSQEEGYEQYF
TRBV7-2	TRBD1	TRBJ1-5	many	TGTGCCAGCAGCCAGGACAGGGGGCATCAGCCCCAGCATTTT	CASSQDRGHQPQHF
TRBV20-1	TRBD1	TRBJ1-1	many	TGCAGTGCTAGAGTACAGGGGGGGAGCACTGAAGCTTTCTTT	CSARVQGGSTEAFF
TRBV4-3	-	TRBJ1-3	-	TGCGCCAGCAGCCAAAAGACAGGTCCCAGAAACACCATATATTTT	CASSQKTGPRNTIYF
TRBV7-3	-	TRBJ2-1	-	TGTGCCAGCAGGAAAGACTGGGGCCCTAGGGGTGAGCAGTTCTTC	CASRKDWGPRGEQFF
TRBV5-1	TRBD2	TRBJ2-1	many	TGCGCCAGCAGCTTGGTTAGCGGGGAGCAGTTCTTC	CASSLVSGEQFF
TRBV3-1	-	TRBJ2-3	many	TGTGCCAGCAGCCAAGCCAGGCCTTGGGATACGCAGTATTTT	CASSQARPWDTQYF
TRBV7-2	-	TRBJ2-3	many	TGTGCCAGCAGCTTTTATGGGCGGTCACCGTATTTT	CASSFYGRSPYF
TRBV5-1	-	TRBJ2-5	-	TGCGCCAGCATCTTGGGCAGTTATGAGACCCAGTACTTC	CASILGSYETQYF